Following are 11 T cell receptor beta chains from one sample sequenced in a study of tumor and adjacent non-tumor tissue in lung cancer. This sample's RNA came from whole unsorted tissue. Three rounds of nested PCR, following a modified ARM-PCR protocol, produced the TCRbeta library. TCRdb fed the multiplex PCR reads into MiXCR, producing one record per CDR3 protein. The table has 69,000 or so distinct CDR3 sequences, 60% to 75% seen once. Sample: lung tumor tissue. The receptor set was obtained from a man in his sixties with non-small cell lung cancer.

There are many counts of this clonotype. V usage is TRBV5-4 and J usage is TRBJ2-1; 8 bases line up with TRBD1. This CDR3 spans 15 amino acids. From germline, CDR1 is SGHNT and CDR2 YYREEE (reference sequence). Trimming at V came to 0 bases and at J to 3 bases, leaving 2 bases not matched to a gene. The CDR3 here is CASSLGQGRYNEQFF. CDR3 nucleotides: TGTGCCAGCAGCTTGGGACAGGGGCGCTACAATGAGCAGTTCTTC.

This chain links TRBV29-1 with TRBJ2-3, with 9 bases matching TRBD2. Germline V gives CDR1 SQVTM, CDR2 ANQGSEA. The CDR3 length is 16 residues. The V segment lost 6 bases and the J segment 10 bases; nucleotides outside the gene matches: 20. CDR3 protein: CSVEHPLAGLADPQYF. CDR3 DNA: TGCAGCGTAGAGCATCCTCTAGCGGGACTGGCTGATCCGCAGTATTTT.

This clonotype was picked up one time. This may come from a read error, since a much larger clone is one base off. The rearrangement uses TRBV30 and TRBJ2-1, with a weak D call TRBD1 (6 bases). Germline V gene sequence: CDR1 GTSNPN, CDR2 SVGIG (reference sequence). V was trimmed by 3 bases and J by 5 bases, leaving 17 bases between them. This CDR3 has 15 residues. The CDR3 nucleotides are TGTGCCTGGAGAGGTATCGGGACAATTAACAATGAGCAGTTCTTC. This translates into CAWRGIGTINNEQFF.

This chain joins TRBV29-1 and TRBJ2-5, with D uncertain. Germline V gene sequence: CDR1 SQVTM, CDR2 ANQGSEA. Trimming pared 7 bases from V and 1 base from J, leaving 16 bases between. This CDR3 has 14 residues. CDR3 DNA sequence: TGCAGCGCCCCGCGCAGTTACCGCCAAGAGACCCAGTACTTC. Protein sequence: CSAPRSYRQETQYF. The variable domain in full, with the rest retrieved from reference TRBV29-1 and TRBJ2-5, is SAVISQKPSRDICQRGTSLTIQCQVDSQVTMMFWYRQQPGQSLTLIATANQGSEATYESGFVIDKFPISRPNLTFSTLTVSNMSPEDSSIYLCSAPRSYRQETQYFGPGTRLLVL.

A remark on this clonotype: The junction departs from germline at one end; a sequencing error may be responsible. The chain joins TRBV6-2 or TRBV6-3 to TRBJ1-4, with D unclear. CDR3 length: 14 amino acids. The germline CDR1 and CDR2 sequences are MNHEY and SVGEGT. CDR3 in DNA: TGTGGCAGCAGTCGCATGCCCGGCGGCGAAAAACTGTTTTTT. This translates into CGSSRMPGGEKLFF.

As concerns this clonotype: Its ends do not fully match the called genes, so a read error is possible. This chain joins TRBV6-5 and TRBJ1-1; TRBD1 might be the D (5 bases). This CDR3 region has 15 residues. Germline CDR1 is MNHEY and CDR2 is SVGAGI. The CDR3: CANSYSRRDGTEAFF. The CDR3 nucleotides are TGTGCCAACAGTTACTCCCGCAGGGATGGGACTGAAGCTTTCTTT.

With respect to this clonotype: The junction differs from germline at one of its ends, possibly a read error. The chain carries TRBV6-1 and TRBJ2-5; 8 nucleotides match TRBD2. The CDR3 contains 17 residues. Germline V gene data show CDR1 as MNHNS and CDR2 as SASEGT. The CDR3 nucleotides are TGTGCCAGCAGTGGAATAGGAGCGGGAGCTTTTTATGAGACCCTGTACTTC. Amino acid sequence: CASSGIGAGAFYETLYF.

Note on this clonotype: A much larger clone lies a single base off, so this may be a read error. This rearrangement joins TRBV29-1 to TRBJ1-1, with unresolved D. Trimming removed 5 bases at V and 1 base at J, with 8 bases between. This CDR3 spans 12 amino acids. Germline values: CDR1 SQVTM, CDR2 ANQGSEA. The CDR3 protein is CSVSLENTEAFF. The CDR3 DNA follows: TGCAGCGTTTCTTTAGAGAACACTGAAGCTTTCTTT.

With respect to this clonotype: A read error may produce the germline difference seen at one junction end. V gene TRBV11-1 combines with J gene TRBJ2-2; the D gene is possibly TRBD2 (5 bases). Germline CDR1 is SGHAT and CDR2 is FQDESV (reference sequence). The CDR3 extends over 14 amino acids. The CDR3 coding sequence is TGTGCCAGCAGATTTACTAGTGGCACCGGGGAGCTGTTATTT. Protein product: CASRFTSGTGELLF. Supplemented by reference TRBV11-1 and TRBJ2-2, the full variable domain reads EAEVAQSPRYKITEKSQAVAFWCDPISGHATLYWYRQILGQGPELLVQFQDESVVDDSQLPKDRFSAERLKGVDSTLKIQPAELGDSAMYLCASRFTSGTGELLFGEGSRLTVL.

Comments on this clonotype: The junction differs from germline at one of its ends, possibly a read error. This chain connects TRBV5-4 to TRBJ1-6; D ambiguous. The CDR3 sequence is 14 residues long. In germline, CDR1 is SGHNT, CDR2 YYREEE (reference sequence). CDR3 amino acids: CARSTPGRNSPLNF. CDR3 sequence (DNA): TGTGCCAGAAGCACCCCGGGGAGGAATTCACCCCTAAACTTT.

This clonotype was found many times. The chain joins TRBV11-1 to TRBJ2-3; 11 nucleotides match TRBD2. Germline CDR1 and CDR2: SGHAT and FQDESV (reference sequence). The CDR3 is made up of 16 amino acids. J lost 0 bases, V lost 3 bases, and 2 bases had no gene match. CDR3 protein: CASSLTSGASTDTQYF. The CDR3 DNA is TGTGCCAGCAGCTTGACTAGCGGGGCCAGCACAGATACGCAGTATTTT.